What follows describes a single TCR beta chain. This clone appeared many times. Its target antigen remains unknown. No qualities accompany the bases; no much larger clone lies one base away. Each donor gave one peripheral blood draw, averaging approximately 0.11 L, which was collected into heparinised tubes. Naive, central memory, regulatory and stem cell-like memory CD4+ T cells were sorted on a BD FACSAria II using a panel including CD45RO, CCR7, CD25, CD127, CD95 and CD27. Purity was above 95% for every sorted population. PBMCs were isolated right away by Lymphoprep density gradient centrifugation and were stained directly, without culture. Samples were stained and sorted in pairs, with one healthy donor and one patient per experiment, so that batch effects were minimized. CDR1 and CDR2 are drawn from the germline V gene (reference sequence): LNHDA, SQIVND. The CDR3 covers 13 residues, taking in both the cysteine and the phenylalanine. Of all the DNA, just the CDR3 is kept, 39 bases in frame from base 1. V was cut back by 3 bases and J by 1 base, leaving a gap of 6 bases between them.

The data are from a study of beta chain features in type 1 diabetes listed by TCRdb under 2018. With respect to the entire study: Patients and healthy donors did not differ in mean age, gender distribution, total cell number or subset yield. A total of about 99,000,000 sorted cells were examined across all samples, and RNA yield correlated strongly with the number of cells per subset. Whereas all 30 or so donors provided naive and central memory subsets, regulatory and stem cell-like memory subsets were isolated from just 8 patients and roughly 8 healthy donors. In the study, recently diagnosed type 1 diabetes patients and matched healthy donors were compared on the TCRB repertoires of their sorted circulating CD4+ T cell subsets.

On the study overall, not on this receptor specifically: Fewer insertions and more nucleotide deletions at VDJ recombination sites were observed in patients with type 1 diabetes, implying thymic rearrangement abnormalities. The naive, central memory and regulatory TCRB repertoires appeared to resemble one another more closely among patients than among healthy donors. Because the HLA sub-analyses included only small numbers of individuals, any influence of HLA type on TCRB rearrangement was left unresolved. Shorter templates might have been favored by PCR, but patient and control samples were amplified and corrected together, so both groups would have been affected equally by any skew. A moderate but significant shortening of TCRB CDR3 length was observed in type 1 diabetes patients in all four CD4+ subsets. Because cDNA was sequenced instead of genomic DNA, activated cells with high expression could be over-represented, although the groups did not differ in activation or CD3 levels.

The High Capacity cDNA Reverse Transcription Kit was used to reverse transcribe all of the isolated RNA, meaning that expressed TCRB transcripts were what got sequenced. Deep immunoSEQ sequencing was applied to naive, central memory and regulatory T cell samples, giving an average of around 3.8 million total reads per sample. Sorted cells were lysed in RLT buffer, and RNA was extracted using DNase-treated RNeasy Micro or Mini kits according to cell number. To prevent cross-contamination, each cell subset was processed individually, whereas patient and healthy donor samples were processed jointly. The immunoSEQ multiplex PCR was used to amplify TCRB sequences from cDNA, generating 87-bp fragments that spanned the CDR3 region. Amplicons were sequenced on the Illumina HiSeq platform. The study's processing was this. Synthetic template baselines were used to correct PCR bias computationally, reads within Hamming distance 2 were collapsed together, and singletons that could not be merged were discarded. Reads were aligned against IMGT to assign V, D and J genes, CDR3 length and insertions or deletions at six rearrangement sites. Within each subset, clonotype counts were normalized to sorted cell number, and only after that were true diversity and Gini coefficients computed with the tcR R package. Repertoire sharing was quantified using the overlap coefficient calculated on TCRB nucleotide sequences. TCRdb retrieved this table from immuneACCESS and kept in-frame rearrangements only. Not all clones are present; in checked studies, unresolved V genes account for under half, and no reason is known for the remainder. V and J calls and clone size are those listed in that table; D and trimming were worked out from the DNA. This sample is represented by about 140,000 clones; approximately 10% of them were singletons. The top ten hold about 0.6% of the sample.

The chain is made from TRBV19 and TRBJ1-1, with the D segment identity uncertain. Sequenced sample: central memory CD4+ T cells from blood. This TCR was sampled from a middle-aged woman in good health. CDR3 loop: CASSIFQNTEAFF. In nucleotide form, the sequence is TGTGCCAGTAGTATTTTCCAGAACACTGAAGCTTTCTTT.